Listed below are T cell receptor beta chains from one sample, sequenced in a study of cytomegalovirus exposure and HLA in healthy donors. Sequenced by immunoSEQ multiplex PCR; TCRdb stores in-frame clones only, minus some. The data hold about 130,000 clones, with about 80% observed a single time. The sample was PBMCs. The receptors were gathered from a man aged 35 to 55 in good health and CMV-seronegative. Each CDR3 is given with its conserved first and last residue. A D gene is named only where the DNA matches it firmly. Clone size appears in some rows only: once, few, many, or a class for an expanded clone.

clone size	J gene	V gene	D gene	CDR3 DNA	CDR3 protein
NA	TRBJ2-7	TRBV30	TRBD1	TGTGCCTGGAGTGTCGCTAGGGACAGGGGGGTCTACGAGCAGTACTTC	CAWSVARDRGVYEQYF
NA	TRBJ2-3	TRBV11-3	NA	TGTGCCAGCAGCTCCCATGGCACAGATACGCAGTATTTT	CASSSHGTDTQYF
once	TRBJ2-5	TRBV28	NA	TGTGCCAGCAGTTTATTAGCCCAAGAGACCCAGTACTTC	CASSLLAQETQYF
once	TRBJ1-1	TRBV7-9	NA	TGTGCCAGCAGCTTTCCAGGAAACACTGAAGCTTTCTTT	CASSFPGNTEAFF
NA	TRBJ2-7	TRBV2	NA	TGTGCCAGCAGGGCCCCGGGACTCCCTCGGGAGCAGTACTTC	CASRAPGLPREQYF
NA	TRBJ2-7	TRBV5-4	NA	TGTGCCAGCAGCTTGCGACAGCCCACCTACGAGCAGTACTTC	CASSLRQPTYEQYF
NA	TRBJ2-3	TRBV25-1	NA	TGTGCCAGCAGTGATAAAGCTGGACAAGATACGCAGTATTTT	CASSDKAGQDTQYF
NA	TRBJ2-1	TRBV6-1	NA	TGTGCCAGCAGCGAAAACCAGGGCCCCCCCTACAATGAGCAGTTCTTC	CASSENQGPPYNEQFF
NA	TRBJ2-1	TRBV5-6	NA	TGTGCCAGCAGCCAGGGCCAATCCTACAATGAGCAGTTCTTC	CASSQGQSYNEQFF
NA	TRBJ1-1	TRBV7-9	NA	TGTGCCAGCATACGGGGGAACACTGAAGCTTTCTTT	CASIRGNTEAFF
NA	TRBJ2-1	TRBV19	TRBD2	TGTGCCAGTAGTATAGGTGGCGGGAGGGTTGGTGAGCAGTTCTTC	CASSIGGGRVGEQFF
NA	TRBJ2-5	TRBV6-5	NA	TGTGCCAGCAGTTACTCGTTTGGGGGAGGTTCGGAGACCCAGTACTTC	CASSYSFGGGSETQYF
once	TRBJ2-5	TRBV9	TRBD2	TGTGCCAGCAGCGGTTTAGGTCTAGCGGGGGGCTCGGAGACCCAGTACTTC	CASSGLGLAGGSETQYF
few	TRBJ1-1	TRBV5-1	NA	TGCGCCAGCAGGGGCCAGGGAATTACCGAAGCTTTCTTT	CASRGQGITEAFF
NA	TRBJ2-2	TRBV10-3	TRBD2	TGTGCCATCAGTGAGTCCGGGCTAGCGGTAACCGGGGAGCTGTTTTTT	CAISESGLAVTGELFF
NA	TRBJ1-6	TRBV5-4	NA	TGTGCCAGCAGCTTCGGCCAGAGGGCCTATAATTCACCCCTCCACTTT	CASSFGQRAYNSPLHF
few	TRBJ2-1	TRBV5-5	NA	TGTGCCAGCAGCTTGGCGGGCGGGGAGAGCTCCTACAATGAGCAGTTCTTC	CASSLAGGESSYNEQFF
NA	TRBJ1-1	TRBV7-9	NA	TGTGCCAGCAGCTTAGACAGCGGGAGCACTGAAGCTTTCTTT	CASSLDSGSTEAFF
once	TRBJ2-5	TRBV30	NA	TGTGCCTGGAGTGCAACAGGGACGGCCCAGTACTTC	CAWSATGTAQYF
few	TRBJ2-7	TRBV30	TRBD1	TGTGCCTGGAGTGGGACAGGGGGCTCCTACGAGCAGTACTTC	CAWSGTGGSYEQYF
NA	TRBJ2-5	TRBV7-2	NA	TGTGCCAGCAGCTTAAGCGGCCAGGGGTGGGAGACCCAGTACTTC	CASSLSGQGWETQYF
NA	TRBJ1-2	TRBV5-4	NA	TGTGCCAGCAGCCCCCGGGGGGGGCCCTATGGCTACACCTTC	CASSPRGGPYGYTF
few	TRBJ2-3	TRBV7-2	NA	TGTGCCAGCAGCTTATGGATCAGGGGGGCAGATACGCAGTATTTT	CASSLWIRGADTQYF
NA	TRBJ1-1	TRBV6-5	TRBD1	TGTGCCAGCAGTTACGGACAGGCTAACACTGAAGCTTTCTTT	CASSYGQANTEAFF
once	TRBJ2-1	TRBV6-1	TRBD2	TGTGCCAGCAGTGAAAGGACTAGCGGGGGGACCAATGAGCAGTTCTTC	CASSERTSGGTNEQFF
once	TRBJ1-2	TRBV6-5	TRBD1	TGTGCCAGCAGTTTGCTGGCAGGGGGTAACTATGGCTACACCTTC	CASSLLAGGNYGYTF
NA	TRBJ2-2	TRBV5-1	NA	TGCGCCAGCAGCTCGGACAGTCCAACGAACACCGGGGAGCTGTTTTTT	CASSSDSPTNTGELFF
NA	TRBJ1-1	TRBV30	NA	TGTGCCTGGAGTCCATACCTCGCGGGCACTGAAGCTTTCTTT	CAWSPYLAGTEAFF
few	TRBJ2-7	TRBV7-8	TRBD1	TGTGCCAGCAGCTTAGGGCAGGGGGCTTACGAGCAGTACTTC	CASSLGQGAYEQYF
NA	TRBJ2-7	TRBV2	NA	TGTGCCAGCAGTGGCCTAGTTCCCCTTGAGCAGTACTTC	CASSGLVPLEQYF
NA	TRBJ2-7	TRBV6-1	NA	TGTGCCAGCAGCCTCTTGGACGGGACCTACGAGCAGTACTTC	CASSLLDGTYEQYF
NA	TRBJ1-1	TRBV2	NA	TGTGCCAGCAGATCAGGTATGAACACTGAAGCTTTCTTT	CASRSGMNTEAFF
NA	TRBJ1-5	TRBV25-1	TRBD1	TGTGCCAGCAGGGGGACAGTTAATCAGCCCCAGCATTTT	CASRGTVNQPQHF
once	TRBJ1-3	TRBV30	TRBD1	TGTGCCTGGAGGACAGGGGGCAACGGAAACACCATATATTTT	CAWRTGGNGNTIYF
NA	TRBJ2-3	TRBV5-1	NA	TGCGCCAGCAGCATAGTGAGGGCAGATACGCAGTATTTT	CASSIVRADTQYF
many	TRBJ1-1	TRBV19	TRBD1	TGTGCCAGTAGCACAGGGGTGGGTACTGAAGCTTTCTTT	CASSTGVGTEAFF
once	TRBJ2-1	TRBV7-2	NA	TGTGCCAGCAGCTTAGGACCCCCCACTACTAACAATGAGCAGTTCTTC	CASSLGPPTTNNEQFF
NA	TRBJ1-5	TRBV30	TRBD1	TGTGCCTGGGGGCTGACAGGGGGCGGTCAGCCCCAGCATTTT	CAWGLTGGGQPQHF
NA	TRBJ2-3	TRBV7-9	TRBD2	TGTGCCAGCAGCTTAGTTTCCAGCGGGAGGTCCGTAGATACGCAGTATTTT	CASSLVSSGRSVDTQYF
NA	TRBJ1-4	TRBV5-1	TRBD1	TGCGCCAGCAGCTCAAACCCGGGACAGGGGAGGTTCGGTGAAAAACTGTTTTTT	CASSSNPGQGRFGEKLFF
NA	TRBJ1-4	TRBV5-8	NA	TGTGCCAGCAGCTTTCAGCTAGCTAAAGGTGAAAAACTGTTTTTT	CASSFQLAKGEKLFF
NA	TRBJ2-3	TRBV7-2	NA	TGTGCCAGCAGCTCCCTACTCCCCACAGATACGCAGTATTTT	CASSSLLPTDTQYF
NA	TRBJ2-2	TRBV5-4	TRBD1	TGTGCCAGCAGCCCACCGGGACAGGGCGTCTTCACCGGGGAGCTGTTTTTT	CASSPPGQGVFTGELFF
few	TRBJ2-4	TRBV29-1	TRBD1	TGCAGCGTCGCCCAGGGGGCTAACATTCAGTACTTC	CSVAQGANIQYF
once	TRBJ2-3	TRBV10-1	TRBD2	TGCGCCAGCAGTGGCCCCACTAGCGGGGAGCCGACTAGCACAGATACGCAGTATTTT	CASSGPTSGEPTSTDTQYF
few	TRBJ2-2	TRBV19	NA	TGTGCCAGTAGCCTAGCGTTCGGGGAGCTGTTTTTT	CASSLAFGELFF
NA	TRBJ1-1	TRBV2	TRBD1	TGTGCCAGCACCGGACAGGTAGTGAACACTGAAGCTTTCTTT	CASTGQVVNTEAFF
NA	TRBJ2-1	TRBV27	NA	TGTGCCAGCAGTTTGAGAGAGCGGTTCGACAATGAGCAGTTCTTC	CASSLRERFDNEQFF
NA	TRBJ2-7	TRBV18	NA	TGTGCCAGCTCACCACCGGGCCTCTACGAGCAGTACTTC	CASSPPGLYEQYF
once	TRBJ2-1	TRBV6-5	TRBD1	TGTGCCAGCAGTCAGGGGACAGGGCTGCATGAGCAGTTCTTC	CASSQGTGLHEQFF
NA	TRBJ2-3	TRBV6-1	TRBD1	TGTGCCAGCTCGGACAGGGCAGGGGCAGATACGCAGTATTTT	CASSDRAGADTQYF
NA	TRBJ1-5	TRBV6-1	NA	TGTGCCAGCAGTGACGAAGGGGCCCCCCACAATCAGCCCCAGCATTTT	CASSDEGAPHNQPQHF